Below are 20 T cell receptor beta chains sequenced from a single sample in a study of a mutant IDH1 vaccine in newly diagnosed glioma. The antigens of these receptors remain unknown. Only in-frame clones appear in the TCRdb table, and some are missing; sequencing was by immunoSEQ multiplex PCR. The sample has tens of thousands of clones, over 75% seen once; the top ten hold about 1.5%. Time point given: week 35, safety follow-up. Vaccination comprised doses that each held 300 ug of mutant IDH1 20-mer peptide, plus topical imiquimod. The material sequenced was PBMCs, taken from a glioma patient whose treatment included an IDH1 peptide vaccine. These receptor sequences come from a man aged 40-49 years with glioma.

The rearrangement links TRBV29-1 to TRBJ2-3; no clear D gene. V lost 7 bases and J lost 0, with 11 bases in between. Germline CDR1 is SQVTM and CDR2 is ANQGSEA. This CDR3 region has 13 residues. The CDR3 is CSADPSSTDTQYF. CDR3 coding DNA: TGCAGCGCTGATCCTTCCAGCACAGATACGCAGTATTTT.

The V and J genes are TRBV19 and TRBJ2-3; D gene ambiguous. CDR1 is LNHDA and CDR2 is SQIVND in the germline V gene (reference sequence). Between the trimmed V and J ends, which lost 3 bases and 2 bases, there was a span of 6 bases. This CDR3 spans 13 amino acids. CDR3 protein: CASSIPPTDTQYF. The CDR3 nucleotides read TGTGCCAGTAGTATCCCCCCCACAGATACGCAGTATTTT.

The rearrangement links TRBV21-1 to TRBJ2-2; whether TRBD1, the table's D call, matches the DNA was not checked. TRBV21-1 is shown as a pseudogene. This CDR3 is built from 18 residues. In DNA, the CDR3 is TGTGCCAGCACCCAAGAAAACAGGGGGTGGGCAAGCACCGGGGAGCTGTTTTTT. Protein: CASTQENRGWASTGELFF.

By its share, this clone is medium-sized. The chain links TRBV30 to TRBJ1-1; D remains unclear. This CDR3 comprises 12 residues. V was pared by 2 bases and J by 1 base, with 5 bases between. CDR1 GTSNPN and CDR2 SVGIG come from the germline V gene (reference sequence). The CDR3 loop reads CAWSQWNTEAFF. The CDR3 coding sequence is TGTGCCTGGAGTCAGTGGAACACTGAAGCTTTCTTT.

The chain recombines TRBV5-8 with TRBJ1-6; TRBD1 matches at 8 bases. Per the germline V gene, CDR1 is SGHTS and CDR2 is YDEGEE. J was trimmed by 8 bases and V by 0 bases; bases with no gene match: 4. This CDR3 contains 15 residues. CDR3 DNA sequence: TGTGCCAGCAGCTTGGCAGGACAGGGACATTCACCCCTCCACTTT. Translation gives CASSLAGQGHSPLHF.

The CDR3 spells CASSLEGTTGELFF. The CDR3 DNA is TGTGCCAGCAGCTTAGAGGGCACGACCGGGGAGCTGTTTTTT. The chain carries TRBV7-3 and TRBJ2-2; possibly TRBD2 for D (5 bases). The V gene lost 2 bases and the J gene lost 5 bases, with 9 bases spanning the gap. The CDR3 is 14 residues long. Germline V gives CDR1 SGHTA, CDR2 FQGTGA.

The CDR3 region has the DNA TGTGCCAGCAGAGGCTCGGGGGGGAACTATGGCTACACCTTC. Its protein is CASRGSGGNYGYTF. The chain carries TRBV6-6 and TRBJ1-2, with D possibly matching TRBD1 (5 bases). The CDR3 covers 14 residues. From germline, CDR1 is MNHNY and CDR2 SVGAGI (reference sequence). V dropped 6 bases and J dropped 2 bases, with 13 bases sitting between them.

The chain links TRBV7-2 to TRBJ2-2, with 7 bases fitting TRBD1. This CDR3 comprises 18 residues. Germline V gene lookup returns CDR1 SGHTA and CDR2 FQGNSA. Trimming cost V 2 bases and J 5 bases; bases outside gene matches: 14. DNA for the CDR3: TGTGCCAGCAGCTTAAGTTTTATTAGACAGGGAAGAACCGGGGAGCTGTTTTTT. It encodes CASSLSFIRQGRTGELFF.

J is TRBJ1-6 and V is TRBV19; D is unresolved. The germline V gene has CDR1 LNHDA and CDR2 SQIVND (reference sequence). The ends were cut back, 6 bases at V and 3 bases at J, with 12 bases in the middle. The CDR3 totals 15 residues. For the CDR3, the DNA is TGTGCCAGTAGCGGTGGGCCAAACTATAATTCACCCCTCCACTTT. Its protein product is CASSGGPNYNSPLHF. Full variable domain (missing parts from reference TRBV19 and TRBJ1-6): DGGITQSPKYLFRKEGQNVTLSCEQNLNHDAMYWYRQDPGQGLRLIYYSQIVNDFQKGDIAEGYSVSREKKESFPLTVTSAQKNPTAFYLCASSGGPNYNSPLHFGNGTRLTVT.

This clone appeared once. V usage is TRBV28 and J usage is TRBJ2-1; a possible D gene is TRBD2 (6 bases). With 1 base removed from V and 1 base from J, the gap between germline ends came to 11 bases. CDR1 is MDHEN and CDR2 is SYDVKM in the germline V gene. CDR3 length equals 16 residues. CDR3 residues: CASSLFPGVSYNEQFF. The CDR3, as DNA: TGTGCCAGCAGTTTATTCCCGGGAGTGTCCTACAATGAGCAGTTCTTC.

The chain has TRBV13 and TRBJ2-3; 12 nucleotides agree with TRBD2. The CDR3 covers 17 residues. The junction had 7 bases not matched to a gene; V was cut back by 3 bases and J by 3 bases. Germline CDR1 reads PRHDT; CDR2 reads FYEKMQ (reference sequence). For the CDR3, the DNA is TGTGCCAGCAGCTTTAGAACCGGGACTAGCGGGACAGATACGCAGTATTTT. The encoded protein is CASSFRTGTSGTDTQYF.

The chain uses TRBV2 and TRBJ1-4; tentative D call: TRBD1 (6 bases). Germline CDR1 reads SNHLY; CDR2 reads FYNNEI. Trimming left V 6 bases short and J 7 bases short, with 12 bases between. The CDR3 is 13 residues long. The CDR3 protein is CASRTGQSEKLFF. CDR3 in DNA: TGTGCCAGCAGGACCGGACAGTCTGAAAAACTGTTTTTT.

V usage is TRBV6-4 and J usage is TRBJ1-2; possible D gene TRBD1, 5 bases. This CDR3 region has 13 residues. V was shortened by 0 bases and J by 11 bases, with 13 bases between the two germline ends. Germline V gene lookup returns CDR1 MRHNA and CDR2 SNTAGT. CDR3 coding DNA: TGTGCCAGCAGTGACTCGCCCCGGGGGGGATACACCTTC. Amino acids: CASSDSPRGGYTF.

The chain joins TRBV2 to TRBJ2-7; tentatively, D is TRBD1 or TRBD2 (5 bases each). This CDR3 has 15 residues. From germline, CDR1 is SNHLY and CDR2 FYNNEI. The CDR3 nucleotides read TGTGCCAGCACTGAATGGGGGAATGGGTTCGGGGAGCAGTACGTC. Residues: CASTEWGNGFGEQYV.

V is TRBV9 and J is TRBJ2-3; TRBD2 matches at 12 bases. From germline, CDR1 is SGDLS and CDR2 YYNGEE. The CDR3 contains 19 residues. The V and J ends lost 3 bases and 3 bases, in that order; junction bases with no gene match: 14. As DNA, the CDR3 is TGTGCCAGCAGCGGGGAGGGACTACTAGCGGGAGGAGAGACAGATACGCAGTATTTT. Its protein product is CASSGEGLLAGGETDTQYF.

As concerns this clone: The junction differs from germline at one of its ends, possibly a read error. This CDR3 is also generated by other DNA sequences in the sample. This rearrangement joins TRBV6-1 to TRBJ2-3; no clear D gene. The CDR3 consists of 14 residues. CDR1 is MNHNS, CDR2 SASEGT, per germline. Here the CDR3 reads CASSEFPTADTQYF. Written as DNA, the CDR3 is TGCGCCAGCAGTGAATTCCCTACTGCAGATACGCAGTATTTT.

The chain couples TRBV2 to TRBJ1-2; D remains unclear. This CDR3 region has 15 residues. With 7 bases removed from V and 6 bases from J, the gap between germline ends came to 21 bases. The germline CDR1 and CDR2 sequences are SNHLY and FYNNEI. The DNA for the CDR3 is TGTGCCAGCACCAAGGACGGACCGATAGAGAATGGCTACACCTTC. Amino acid sequence: CASTKDGPIENGYTF. The complete variable domain, with remaining parts taken from reference TRBV2 and TRBJ1-2, reads EPEVTQTPSHQVTQMGQEVILRCVPISNHLYFYWYRQILGQKVEFLVSFYNNEISEKSEIFDDQFSVERPDGSNFTLKIRSTKLEDSAMYFCASTKDGPIENGYTFGSGTRLTVV.

The chain combines TRBV10-3 with TRBJ2-5; 9 nucleotides match TRBD2. Per the germline V gene, CDR1 is ENHRY and CDR2 is SYGVKD. V trimming: 3 bases; J trimming: 4 bases; junction bases outside the gene matches: 9. The CDR3 has 16 residues. The DNA for the CDR3 is TGTGCCATCAGTGATGGGGCGGGAGGGGAAGGAGAGACCCAGTACTTC. It encodes CAISDGAGGEGETQYF.

The chain carries TRBV9 and TRBJ2-1, with TRBD1 matching 7 bases. The CDR3 consists of 18 residues. Germline CDR1 reads SGDLS; CDR2 reads YYNGEE. J gave up 9 bases and V 4 bases, and 22 bases lay outside the gene matches. Written as DNA, the CDR3 is TGTGCCAGCAGCCCTCGACTTGGGACAGCTCTCCCCGATGGTGAGCAGTTCTTC. Amino acid sequence: CASSPRLGTALPDGEQFF.

The V and J genes are TRBV27 and TRBJ2-6; 7 nucleotides align to TRBD1. Losses at the gene ends were 6 bases for V and 0 bases for J; bases not matched to a gene: 2. CDR1 and CDR2 (germline): MNHEY, SMNVEV (reference sequence). CDR3 length: 15 residues. The DNA for the CDR3 is TGTGCCAGCAGCGACAGGGACTCTGGGGCCAACGTCCTGACTTTC. This encodes CASSDRDSGANVLTF.